Each of the 9 T cell receptor beta chains below was sequenced from the same sample in a study of tumor-infiltrating lymphocytes in oesophageal squamous cell carcinoma. Via MiXCR, TCRdb re-called the PCR reads, giving one row per CDR3 protein. Of about 21,000 distinct CDR3 sequences in the sample, approximately 40% are singletons; the top ten hold roughly 14%. The specimen was normal esophageal tissue next to the tumor. The receptors stem from a male donor with esophageal squamous cell carcinoma.

This chain joins TRBV20-1 and TRBJ2-1; 9 bases line up with TRBD2. The CDR3 is 15 amino acids. V lost 6 bases and J lost 3; bases outside the gene matches: 9. Germline values: CDR1 DFQATT, CDR2 SNEGSKA (reference sequence). DNA of the CDR3: TGCAGTGCCCGACACACTAGCGGGTACTACAATGAGCAGTTCTTC. Its protein is CSARHTSGYYNEQFF.

A few counts support this clonotype. V is TRBV7-6 and J is TRBJ2-5; 8 nucleotides align to TRBD1. The J call could be wrong; TRBJ2-7 is a better fit for the DNA end. Germline V gives CDR1 SGHVS, CDR2 FNYEAQ. This CDR3 has 11 residues. CDR3 amino acids: CASSTGGEQYF. The CDR3 DNA sequence: TGTGCCAGCAGCACAGGGGGCGAGCAGTACTTC.

With respect to this clonotype: This clone may be a read error of a much larger clone one base away. The rearrangement uses TRBV5-6 and TRBJ2-3; TRBD2 matches at 8 bases. The J call is doubtful: the DNA matches TRBJ2-1 better. Germline lookup yields CDR1 SGHDT and CDR2 YYEEEE. The CDR3 has 14 amino acids. The CDR3 DNA reads TGTGCCAGCAGCTTTCTAAGCGGGAGCTACGAGCAGTTCTTC. This sequence encodes CASSFLSGSYEQFF.

The rearrangement joins TRBV6-1 to TRBJ2-3, with 9 bases that match TRBD1. Germline V gene sequence: CDR1 MNHNS, CDR2 SASEGT. V lost 6 bases and J lost 3; bases outside the gene matches: 4. The CDR3 spans 14 residues. The CDR3 DNA follows: TGTGCCAGCAGAGTACAGGGGGCTACAGATACGCAGTATTTT. Translating gives CASRVQGATDTQYF.

A note on this clonotype: Since no conserved phenylalanine or tryptophan closes the CDR3, a read error is the likely cause. The limits of the CDR3 on the DNA are not certain, so only TCRdb's listed CDR3 is given. The CDR3 sequence: CASSPGTS. The chain carries TRBV7-4 and TRBJ1-6. The CDR3 has 8 residues if both end residues are counted. Germline CDR1 SGHVT, CDR2 SQSDAQ.

The CDR3 sequence is CARGEEDRSYEQYF. The CDR3 DNA follows: TGTGCCAGGGGAGAAGAGGACAGGAGCTACGAGCAGTACTTC. The chain combines TRBV6-8 with TRBJ2-7, with 7 bases fitting TRBD1. V lost 9 bases and J lost 3; bases outside the gene matches: 11. CDR1 is MNHGY and CDR2 is SAAAGT in the germline V gene. The CDR3 has 14 amino acids.

The chain has TRBV7-2 and TRBJ2-1, with no clear D. The J call is in doubt because the DNA end fits TRBJ2-7 better. The CDR3 is 15 amino acids. Germline assignment: CDR1 SGHTA and CDR2 FQGNSA. In DNA, the CDR3 is TGTGCCAGCAGCCTAAATACAGATTACTACAATGAGCAGTACTTC. Translated: CASSLNTDYYNEQYF.

J is TRBJ2-2 and V is TRBV7-3, with TRBD2 matching 8 bases. CDR3 length: 15 residues. V gave up 5 bases and J gave up 0 bases; unmatched junction bases: 2. CDR1 SGHTA and CDR2 FQGTGA come from the germline V gene. CDR3 loop: CASSLLAANTGELFF. DNA of the CDR3: TGTGCCAGCAGCCTACTAGCGGCGAACACCGGGGAGCTGTTTTTT. Full variable domain (remainder filled in from reference TRBV7-3 and TRBJ2-2): GAGVSQTPSNKVTEKGKYVELRCDPISGHTALYWYRQSLGQGPEFLIYFQGTGAADDSGLPNDRFFAVRPEGSVSTLKIQRTERGDSAVYLCASSLLAANTGELFFGEGSRLTVL.

The rearrangement uses TRBV7-2 and TRBJ2-3; 11 nucleotides agree with TRBD2. V was clipped by 5 bases and J by 2 bases; unmatched bases: 6. Per germline, CDR1 SGHTA and CDR2 FQGNSA. The CDR3 runs to 16 residues. The CDR3 coding sequence is TGTGCCAGCAGCCCGACTAGCGGGGCAAACACAGATACGCAGTATTTT. Protein product: CASSPTSGANTDTQYF.